A single sample gave rise to the 24 T cell receptor beta chains below, sequenced in a study of OX40 agonist ivuxolimab in advanced cancers. Here immunoSEQ multiplex PCR was the method, and the copy in TCRdb shows in-frame clones only, minus some. The data contain 43,000 or so clones, around nine tenths of them singletons. The sample here was CD4+ or CD8+ T cells sorted from blood, taken in a trial of the OX40 agonist ivuxolimab. The receptors were sampled from an adult with an advanced solid tumor such as melanoma, head and neck, liver or kidney cancer.

Concerning this clone: The junction and the germline gene differ at one end; a read error may be behind it. The chain recombines TRBV7-7 with TRBJ2-2; 7 bases are shared with TRBD1. In germline, CDR1 is SSHAT, CDR2 FNYEAQ (reference sequence). The CDR3 covers 14 residues. In nucleotides, the CDR3 is TGTGCTAGCACCAGGGACAGGAACACCGGGGAGCTGTTTTTT. Amino acids: CASTRDRNTGELFF.

The chain has TRBV7-2 and TRBJ2-3, with 7 bases identical to TRBD1. The CDR3 loop spans 13 amino acids. CDR1 and CDR2 from the germline V gene are SGHTA and FQGNSA. J was trimmed by 6 bases and V by 5 bases; bases with no gene match: 5. The CDR3 sequence is CASSVQQGDTQYF. The CDR3 DNA reads as TGTGCCAGCAGCGTACAACAGGGGGATACGCAGTATTTT.

This clone was recorded once. This chain joins TRBV29-1 and TRBJ1-1; 8 bases align to TRBD1. After removal of 7 bases from V and 11 bases from J, the junction contained 9 bases not matched to a gene. From germline, CDR1 is SQVTM and CDR2 ANQGSEA. This CDR3 has 11 amino acids. CDR3 protein: CSDQGQGRAFF. The DNA of the CDR3 is TGCAGCGATCAAGGACAGGGAAGGGCTTTCTTT.

The chain joins TRBV5-1 to TRBJ1-4, with D uncertain. This CDR3 contains 14 residues. The V end was cut by 2 bases, the J end by 7 bases, with 12 bases between. Looked up from germline, CDR1 is SGHRS and CDR2 is YFSETQ. CDR3 bases: TGCGCCAGCAGCTTTCTTTCTCTTAGTGAAAAACTGTTTTTT. Translated, it gives CASSFLSLSEKLFF.

This clone was recorded a few times. The CDR3 here is CASSPGLGFGEQYF. DNA of the CDR3: TGTGCCAGCAGCCCGGGACTAGGGTTCGGCGAGCAGTACTTC. J is TRBJ2-7 and V is TRBV6-6; TRBD2 agrees at 8 bases. The trim removed 6 bases at V and 6 bases at J, leaving 10 bases unmatched. The CDR3 is 14 residues long. Germline lookup yields CDR1 MNHNY and CDR2 SVGAGI (reference sequence).

The chain joins TRBV4-2 to TRBJ1-5; 11 nucleotides match TRBD1. Germline loops: CDR1 LGHNA, CDR2 YNFKEQ. The CDR3 is 19 residues long. Losses at the gene ends were 0 bases for V and 4 bases for J; bases not matched to a gene: 11. CDR3 sequence reads: CASSQERTGGFIGNQPQHF. CDR3 coding DNA: TGTGCCAGCAGCCAAGAGAGGACAGGGGGCTTTATTGGGAATCAGCCCCAGCATTTT.

This clone has only one observation. V is TRBV30 and J is TRBJ2-5; no definite D call. There are 11 residues in the CDR3. Looked up from germline, CDR1 is GTSNPN and CDR2 is SVGIG (reference sequence). V dropped 2 bases and J dropped 5 bases, with 6 bases sitting between them. The CDR3 spells CAWSHGETQYF. The CDR3 DNA reads TGTGCCTGGAGTCATGGGGAGACCCAGTACTTC.

The CDR3 is CASAGRAGGQYF. The CDR3, as DNA: TGTGCCAGCGCTGGGAGGGCAGGTGGCCAGTACTTC. The chain combines TRBV6-5 with TRBJ2-5; TRBD2 agrees at 7 bases. The CDR3 is 12 residues long. With 8 bases clipped from V and 10 bases from J, the junction kept 10 bases outside the gene matches. Germline CDR1 reads MNHEY; CDR2 reads SVGAGI.

The chain uses TRBV19 and TRBJ2-2, with TRBD2 as a possible D gene (6 bases). The V gene's germline CDR1 is LNHDA and CDR2 SQIVND (reference sequence). The V end lost 5 bases, the J end lost 6 bases, and 13 bases lay between the germline ends. The CDR3 is 14 amino acids. In nucleotides, the CDR3 is TGTGCCAGTAGTGGGGGAGGCCCCCCCGGGGAGCTGTTTTTT. Residues: CASSGGGPPGELFF.

The J gene is TRBJ2-1, the V gene TRBV7-2; the D is unclear. CDR1 is SGHTA and CDR2 is FQGNSA in the germline V gene. Trimming removed 5 bases from V and 10 bases from J, with 15 bases in between. The CDR3 length is 13 residues. For the CDR3, the DNA is TGTGCCAGCAGCCCCATCCAGTTGGGCGAGCAGTTCTTC. It specifies CASSPIQLGEQFF. The full variable domain, in which reference TRBV7-2 and TRBJ2-1 provide the parts outside the CDR3, is GAGVSQSPSNKVTEKGKDVELRCDPISGHTALYWYRQSLGQGLEFLIYFQGNSAPDKSGLPSDRFSAERTGGSVSTLTIQRTQQEDSAVYLCASSPIQLGEQFFGPGTRLTVL.

This sequence joins TRBV4-2 and TRBJ2-5; D might be TRBD1 (7 bases). The CDR3 is 14 amino acids. V lost 4 bases and J lost 3, with 12 bases in between. Germline V lookup: CDR1 LGHNA, CDR2 YNFKEQ. CDR3 loop: CASSRRDREETQYF. Here the CDR3 DNA reads TGTGCCAGCAGCCGGCGGGACAGAGAAGAGACCCAGTACTTC.

The V and J genes are TRBV7-2 and TRBJ2-7, with 7 bases identical to TRBD2. CDR3 size: 14 residues. From germline, CDR1 is SGHTA and CDR2 FQGNSA. V dropped 5 bases and J dropped 2; count of bases not matched to a gene: 6. The CDR3 reads CASSPRGLAYEQYF. In nucleotides, the CDR3 is TGTGCCAGCAGCCCGAGAGGACTAGCCTACGAGCAGTACTTC.

The chain couples TRBV4-3 to TRBJ2-3; 8 bases agree with TRBD2. Germline loops: CDR1 LGHNA, CDR2 YSLEER. This CDR3 is 15 amino acids long. V lost 1 base and J lost 4; bases outside the gene matches: 4. For the CDR3, the DNA is TGCGCCAGCAGCCAAGGACTAGCGCGACCAGATACGCAGTATTTT. Its translation: CASSQGLARPDTQYF.

The chain joins TRBV7-9 to TRBJ2-1, with TRBD2 as a possible D gene (6 bases). V gave up 0 bases and J gave up 7 bases, with 13 bases separating them. Germline-derived CDR1 and CDR2 are SEHNR and FQNEAQ (reference sequence). The CDR3 runs to 15 residues. The CDR3 sequence: CASSLAGSFRNEQFF. The CDR3 DNA is TGTGCCAGCAGCTTAGCCGGGAGTTTCCGGAATGAGCAGTTCTTC.

The rearrangement joins TRBV9 to TRBJ2-7, with D possibly TRBD2 on 5 matching bases. CDR3 length equals 12 residues. V dropped 4 bases and J dropped 4 bases, with 9 bases sitting between them. Germline V gene data show CDR1 as SGDLS and CDR2 as YYNGEE. In nucleotides, the CDR3 is TGTGCCAGCAGCCGGACTCGATACGAGCAGTACTTC. This translates into CASSRTRYEQYF.

The J gene is TRBJ1-4, the V gene TRBV6-5; D possibly corresponds to TRBD1 (6 bases). CDR3 length: 14 amino acids. Between the trimmed V and J ends, which lost 2 bases and 6 bases, there was a span of 10 bases. Germline loops: CDR1 MNHEY, CDR2 SVGAGI. This CDR3 reads CASSYRQGYEKLFF. The CDR3 DNA is TGTGCCAGCAGTTACCGGCAGGGGTATGAAAAACTGTTTTTT.

The chain combines TRBV28 with TRBJ2-3, with 7 positions matching TRBD2. Germline V lookup: CDR1 MDHEN, CDR2 SYDVKM. CDR3 size: 12 residues. The CDR3 nucleotides read TGTGGAAAGCGGGGATACACAGATACGCAGTATTTT. Its protein is CGKRGYTDTQYF.

The rearrangement uses TRBV28 and TRBJ2-1; 10 bases agree with TRBD1. In germline, CDR1 is MDHEN, CDR2 SYDVKM. This CDR3 has 13 residues. V lost 8 bases, J lost 9 bases, and 7 bases stayed unmatched. CDR3 sequence: CASRGQGRVEQFF. In DNA, the CDR3 is TGTGCCAGCCGGGGACAGGGGCGTGTTGAGCAGTTCTTC.

The V and J genes are TRBV4-3 and TRBJ2-1; D possibly corresponds to TRBD2 (5 bases). V lost 0 bases and J lost 2, with 11 bases in between. This CDR3 is 16 amino acids long. Germline CDR1 is LGHNA and CDR2 is YSLEER. The CDR3 spells CASSQDRLAPYNEQFF. The CDR3 DNA sequence: TGCGCCAGCAGCCAAGATCGGCTAGCACCCTACAATGAGCAGTTCTTC.

Only a few counts were recorded for this clone. The rearrangement joins TRBV19 to TRBJ2-5; TRBD1 might be the D (5 bases). CDR1 and CDR2 from the germline V gene are LNHDA and SQIVND (reference sequence). CDR3 length: 12 amino acids. V gave up 8 bases and J gave up 1 base, with 8 bases separating them. The DNA of the CDR3 is TGTGCCAGTGGGGCACGCCAAGAGACCCAGTACTTC. Protein sequence: CASGARQETQYF.

The chain combines TRBV4-2 with TRBJ2-5, with D perhaps matching TRBD1 (6 bases). The CDR3 is 16 amino acids. CDR1 and CDR2 from the germline V gene are LGHNA and YNFKEQ. V gave up 0 bases and J gave up 5 bases, with 16 bases separating them. CDR3 in amino acids: CASSQDPGKGVETQYF. For the CDR3, the DNA is TGTGCCAGCAGCCAAGATCCGGGAAAGGGGGTCGAGACCCAGTACTTC.

The gene calls are TRBV19 and TRBJ1-2, with D possibly being TRBD1 (6 bases). The germline gives CDR1 LNHDA, CDR2 SQIVND (reference sequence). Trimming took off 11 bases at V and 6 bases at J, with 16 bases between the two ends. The CDR3 runs 12 residues. The chain's CDR3 is CASRGAQDGYTF. CDR3 bases: TGTGCCTCGAGGGGGGCTCAAGATGGCTACACCTTC.

The chain couples TRBV14 to TRBJ1-1; no definite D call. The length of the CDR3 is 13 residues. Germline CDR1 SGHDN, CDR2 FVKESK. V was shortened by 4 bases and J by 1 base, with 7 bases between the two germline ends. The CDR3 spells CASSRDWNTEAFF. The CDR3 DNA sequence: TGTGCCAGCAGCCGGGATTGGAACACTGAAGCTTTCTTT.

CDR3 in DNA: TGCAGCGTTGCGGTAGTGTCCTACGAGCAGTACTTC. Translation: CSVAVVSYEQYF. The chain joins TRBV29-1 to TRBJ2-7; D not certain. This CDR3 comprises 12 residues. V was shortened by 4 bases and J by 1 base, with 8 bases between the two germline ends. Germline V CDR1 and CDR2: SQVTM, ANQGSEA.